These 32 T cell receptor beta chains were all obtained from the same sample, sequenced in a study of blood T cell repertoires in COVID-19. This table comes from immunoSEQ multiplex PCR, and its TCRdb copy is limited to in-frame clones, with some not included. The sample records 150,000 to 200,000 clones, roughly nine tenths being singletons. The sequencing sample was made of peripheral blood. These receptor sequences come from a man aged 60 to 69 with acute or convalescent COVID-19.

This chain connects TRBV19 to TRBJ2-3, with a tentative D call TRBD1 (5 bases). The germline V gene encodes CDR1 LNHDA and CDR2 SQIVND (reference sequence). The CDR3 contains 16 residues. V lost 3 bases and J 2 bases, leaving 15 bases between the germline ends. CDR3 sequence reads: CASSISGLIATDTQYF. Here the CDR3 DNA reads TGTGCCAGTAGTATCTCAGGGCTTATCGCCACAGATACGCAGTATTTT. Full variable domain (missing parts from reference TRBV19 and TRBJ2-3): DGGITQSPKYLFRKEGQNVTLSCEQNLNHDAMYWYRQDPGQGLRLIYYSQIVNDFQKGDIAEGYSVSREKKESFPLTVTSAQKNPTAFYLCASSISGLIATDTQYFGPGTRLTVL.

The CDR3 DNA sequence: TGTGCCAGCAGCTTAGATCTGCTAAATCCAGGGGGTACGAATTCACCCCTCCACTTT. It is translated as CASSLDLLNPGGTNSPLHF. The genes are TRBV11-2 and TRBJ1-6; 7 nucleotides align to TRBD1. This CDR3 contains 19 residues. The trim removed 0 bases at V and 7 bases at J, leaving 15 bases unmatched. Germline CDR1 and CDR2: SGHAT and FQNNGV.

The V gene is TRBV19, the J gene TRBJ2-3; a weak D match, TRBD2 (6 bases). The V and J ends lost 5 bases and 2 bases respectively, with 8 bases between them. Germline CDR1 and CDR2: LNHDA and SQIVND (reference sequence). This CDR3 has 13 residues. This CDR3 is CASSAGNTDTQYF. The CDR3 coding sequence is TGTGCCAGTAGTGCGGGGAACACAGATACGCAGTATTTT.

This chain connects TRBV7-6 to TRBJ2-5; 10 bases match TRBD2. Germline CDR1 is SGHVS and CDR2 is FNYEAQ. The CDR3 length is 18 residues. The junction had 13 bases not matched to a gene; V was cut back by 1 base and J by 5 bases. CDR3 residues: CASSLDLAGDHTLETQYF. CDR3 coding DNA: TGTGCCAGCAGCTTAGATCTAGCGGGGGACCACACACTGGAGACCCAGTACTTC.

The rearrangement links TRBV3-1 (or the pseudogene TRBV3-2) to TRBJ2-1, with no clear D. The germline gives CDR1 LGHDT, CDR2 YNNKEL (reference sequence). CDR3 length: 12 amino acids. Between the trimmed V and J ends, which lost 4 bases and 6 bases, there was a span of 7 bases. DNA for the CDR3: TGTGCCAGCAGCCGCGGCAGCAATGAGCAGTTCTTC. Translating gives CASSRGSNEQFF.

The chain links TRBV7-2 to TRBJ1-2, with D unresolved. The V end was cut by 5 bases, the J end by 8 bases, with 24 bases between. Germline V gives CDR1 SGHTA, CDR2 FQGNSA. This CDR3 spans 16 amino acids. This CDR3 reads CASSPQRAGQRQGYTF. The CDR3 DNA reads as TGTGCCAGCAGCCCACAAAGGGCGGGTCAGCGCCAAGGCTACACCTTC.

V is TRBV30 and J is TRBJ2-1; D is unresolved. V lost 3 bases and J lost 4, with 7 bases in between. This CDR3 comprises 12 residues. Germline lookup yields CDR1 GTSNPN and CDR2 SVGIG (reference sequence). CDR3 nucleotides: TGTGCCTGGAGCGCCCTATACAATGAGCAGTTCTTC. Amino acid sequence: CAWSALYNEQFF.

The chain is built from TRBV7-3 and TRBJ2-2, with D possibly being TRBD1 (5 bases). Trimming took 4 bases from V and 6 from J, leaving 9 bases between them. CDR3 length: 13 residues. From germline, CDR1 is SGHTA and CDR2 FQGTGA. In DNA form, the CDR3 reads TGTGCCAGCAGCTCAGGGTCGTCCGGGGAGCTGTTTTTT. This codes for CASSSGSSGELFF.

The rearrangement links TRBV4-3 to TRBJ2-1; 8 bases align to TRBD2. The CDR3 spans 15 residues. Germline assignment: CDR1 LGHNA and CDR2 YSLEER. V shed 1 base, J shed 2 bases, and the junction held 1 base outside the gene matches. This CDR3 is CASSQAGGPYNEQFF. Here the CDR3 DNA reads TGCGCCAGCAGCCAAGCGGGGGGGCCCTACAATGAGCAGTTCTTC.

This sequence joins TRBV5-4 and TRBJ1-1; D uncertain. The CDR3 runs to 12 residues. The germline CDR1 and CDR2 sequences are SGHNT and YYREEE (reference sequence). V was pared by 0 bases and J by 5 bases, with 5 bases between. CDR3 in DNA: TGTGCCAGCAGCTTGGGGAGTACTGAAGCTTTCTTT. It codes for CASSLGSTEAFF.

This chain links TRBV14 with TRBJ1-2; 7 bases match TRBD1. Germline V gene sequence: CDR1 SGHDN, CDR2 FVKESK. CDR3 size: 13 residues. The V gene end was trimmed by 6 bases and the J gene end by 7 bases; junction bases not matched to a gene: 8. CDR3 nucleotide sequence: TGTGCCAGCAGGGAAGGACAGGTCGGTGGCTACACCTTC. It translates to CASREGQVGGYTF.

The chain employs TRBV5-6 and TRBJ1-5; no reliable D call. Germline-derived CDR1 and CDR2 are SGHDT and YYEEEE. The CDR3 runs 13 residues. With 1 base removed from V and 6 bases from J, the gap between germline ends came to 8 bases. CDR3 sequence reads: CASSLSPGQPQHF. CDR3 sequence (DNA): TGTGCCAGCAGCTTGTCCCCAGGTCAGCCCCAGCATTTT.

The chain is built from TRBV7-9 and TRBJ2-4; D possibly corresponds to TRBD2 (6 bases). Germline CDR1 is SEHNR and CDR2 is FQNEAQ (reference sequence). V lost 1 base and J lost 0, with 10 bases in between. This CDR3 comprises 16 residues. The CDR3 is CASSLEGGIAKNIQYF. CDR3 sequence (DNA): TGTGCCAGCAGCTTAGAGGGCGGGATAGCCAAAAACATTCAGTACTTC.

The genes are TRBV7-3 and TRBJ2-7, with D perhaps TRBD1 (5 bases). There are 15 residues in the CDR3. Trimming pared 5 bases from V and 2 bases from J, leaving 16 bases between. Germline V gives CDR1 SGHTA, CDR2 FQGTGA. The CDR3 DNA reads as TGTGCCAGCAGCCTCCAGGGTGACGGACCCTACGAGCAGTACTTC. It translates to CASSLQGDGPYEQYF.

The rearrangement joins TRBV6-5 to TRBJ2-7; 7 nucleotides agree with TRBD1. The CDR3 has 13 residues. In germline, CDR1 is MNHEY, CDR2 SVGAGI. Losses at the gene ends were 7 bases for V and 2 bases for J; bases not matched to a gene: 5. CDR3 sequence (DNA): TGTGCCAGCACCCCGGGACAGACCTACGAGCAGTACTTC. It specifies CASTPGQTYEQYF.

Regarding this clone: The junction shows a germline mismatch at one end, possibly a read error. The V gene is TRBV27, the J gene TRBJ2-7; D gene uncertain. The CDR3 runs 9 residues. Germline assignment: CDR1 MNHEY and CDR2 SMNVEV (reference sequence). The CDR3 loop reads CARLRPRDF. CDR3 DNA sequence: TGTGCCCGGCTTCGACCTCGGGACTTC.

V usage is TRBV4-1 and J usage is TRBJ1-1; D gene unclear. In germline, CDR1 is MGHRA, CDR2 YSYEKL. This CDR3 contains 15 residues. V was clipped by 4 bases and J by 2 bases, with 14 bases between them. The CDR3: CASSLTPGSNTEAFF. The CDR3 region has the DNA TGCGCCAGCAGCCTCACCCCGGGATCCAACACTGAAGCTTTCTTT.

This rearrangement joins TRBV5-1 to TRBJ2-5, with 7 bases lining up with TRBD2. J lost 4 bases, V lost 3 bases, and 6 bases had no gene match. CDR3 length equals 14 residues. Per the germline V gene, CDR1 is SGHRS and CDR2 is YFSETQ. DNA of the CDR3: TGCGCCAGCAGCTCCGGACTAGTTGGAGAGACCCAGTACTTC. Protein product: CASSSGLVGETQYF.

The rearrangement uses TRBV30 and TRBJ2-2, with D tentatively TRBD1 (7 bases). Trimming took off 5 bases at V and 0 bases at J, with 10 bases between the two ends. The CDR3 contains 14 residues. Germline V lookup: CDR1 GTSNPN, CDR2 SVGIG (reference sequence). The CDR3 region is CAWQGGANTGELFF. Here the CDR3 DNA reads TGTGCCTGGCAGGGGGGCGCGAACACCGGGGAGCTGTTTTTT.

The chain couples TRBV4-1 to TRBJ2-2; 14 positions match TRBD2. In germline, CDR1 is MGHRA, CDR2 YSYEKL. This CDR3 is built from 20 residues. The V segment lost 4 bases and the J segment 3 bases; nucleotides outside the gene matches: 13. The CDR3: CASSLSRLAGGQAYTGELFF. The CDR3 DNA reads TGCGCCAGCAGCCTTTCCAGACTAGCGGGGGGGCAGGCCTACACCGGGGAGCTGTTTTTT.

The chain carries TRBV18 and TRBJ2-2; a possible D gene is TRBD1 (6 bases). V lost 3 bases and J 1 base, leaving 6 bases between the germline ends. The CDR3 extends over 14 amino acids. In germline, CDR1 is KGHSH, CDR2 LQKENI. The CDR3 is CASSPGQNTGELFF. The CDR3 nucleotides read TGTGCCAGCTCACCGGGACAGAACACCGGGGAGCTGTTTTTT.

Notes on this clone: One end of the junction fails to match germline, which may point to a read error. As DNA, the CDR3 is TGTGCCAGCAGTTTAGGACAGGCGGGTCCTTGGATCTTT. This encodes CASSLGQAGPWIF. This chain connects TRBV12-3 or TRBV12-4 to TRBJ1-1; TRBD1 is a possible D gene (6 bases). This CDR3 spans 13 amino acids.

This sequence joins TRBV12-3 or TRBV12-4 and TRBJ1-1, with D tentatively TRBD1 (5 bases). V lost 2 bases and J lost 7, with 11 bases in between. This CDR3 region has 13 residues. The CDR3: CASSLSGTDEAFF. CDR3 nucleotide sequence: TGTGCCAGCAGTTTATCCGGGACTGATGAAGCTTTCTTT.

The CDR3 bases are TGTGCCAGCCACAACCCCCGGGGGGCCAACAATGAGCAGTTCTTC. As protein: CASHNPRGANNEQFF. This chain uses TRBV6-6 with TRBJ2-1; D perhaps matches TRBD2 (7 bases). Germline V gene data show CDR1 as MNHNY and CDR2 as SVGAGI (reference sequence). The CDR3 spans 15 residues. V lost 8 bases to trimming and J lost 5 bases, with 19 bases between them.

The chain carries TRBV5-1 and TRBJ1-4; D gene unclear. Trimming cost V 5 bases and J 2 bases, with 10 bases left between them. Germline CDR1 SGHRS, CDR2 YFSETQ. This CDR3 has 14 amino acids. The chain's CDR3 is CASSPGRTNEKLFF. The CDR3 coding sequence is TGCGCCAGCAGTCCGGGGAGGACTAATGAAAAACTGTTTTTT.

The chain recombines TRBV5-1 with TRBJ1-1; 10 bases line up with TRBD1. V shed 7 bases and J 2 bases; nucleotides not matched to a gene: 8. Germline V gene sequence: CDR1 SGHRS, CDR2 YFSETQ. This CDR3 spans 15 amino acids. DNA of the CDR3: TGCGCCAGCGGAAGACAGGGGGCAGGAAACACTGAAGCTTTCTTT. Its translation is CASGRQGAGNTEAFF.

The genes are TRBV4-3 and TRBJ1-2, with D unclear. The germline V gene has CDR1 LGHNA and CDR2 YSLEER. V gave up 0 bases and J gave up 7 bases, with 9 bases separating them. The CDR3 covers 13 residues. The DNA of the CDR3 is TGCGCCAGCAGCCAAGACCGTACGGGTGGCTACACCTTC. Encoded protein: CASSQDRTGGYTF.

The chain carries TRBV9 and TRBJ1-6; D is uncertain. CDR1 is SGDLS, CDR2 YYNGEE, per germline. The CDR3 has 15 residues. V was pared by 0 bases and J by 5 bases, with 9 bases between. Written as DNA, the CDR3 is TGTGCCAGCAGCGTAGCCACTATACATAATTCACCCCTCCACTTT. Translated: CASSVATIHNSPLHF.

The chain is built from TRBV11-2 and TRBJ1-3; D unclear. V was cut by 0 bases and J by 0 bases, with 6 bases left in between. CDR3 length: 15 residues. Per germline, CDR1 SGHAT and CDR2 FQNNGV. The CDR3, as DNA: TGTGCCAGCAGCTTAGACCAGGTCTCTGGAAACACCATATATTTT. Translating it yields CASSLDQVSGNTIYF.

This clone came up a few times. The genes are TRBV4-2 and TRBJ2-6, with D uncertain. Germline V gene sequence: CDR1 LGHNA, CDR2 YNFKEQ. V lost 2 bases, J lost 6 bases, and 11 bases lay in between. There are 15 residues in the CDR3. The CDR3 coding sequence is TGTGCCAGCAGCCAAAGCTCCGCCTTGGCCAACGTCCTGACTTTC. Translating gives CASSQSSALANVLTF.

The V gene is TRBV19, the J gene TRBJ1-2; 7 bases are shared with TRBD1. Trimming removed 7 bases from V and 1 base from J; junction bases left unmatched: 6. CDR3 length equals 14 residues. CDR1 and CDR2 (germline): LNHDA, SQIVND (reference sequence). The CDR3 DNA follows: TGTGCCAGTACCAGAGGGGGCGTTAACTATGGCTACACCTTC. It is translated as CASTRGGVNYGYTF.

In its sample, this clone was seen once. The gene calls are TRBV19 and TRBJ1-2, with D possibly being TRBD1 (5 bases). The CDR3 has 12 amino acids. From germline, CDR1 is LNHDA and CDR2 SQIVND (reference sequence). V was pared by 9 bases and J by 5 bases, with 13 bases between. The CDR3 spells CASVGEAYGYTF. The CDR3 DNA is TGTGCCAGCGTGGGGGAGGCTTATGGCTACACCTTC. The full variable domain, in which reference TRBV19 and TRBJ1-2 provide the parts outside the CDR3, is DGGITQSPKYLFRKEGQNVTLSCEQNLNHDAMYWYRQDPGQGLRLIYYSQIVNDFQKGDIAEGYSVSREKKESFPLTVTSAQKNPTAFYLCASVGEAYGYTFGSGTRLTVV.